This T cell receptor (beta chain) was identified in a study of blood T cell repertoires in COVID-19. Germline V lookup: CDR1 MNHEY, CDR2 SVGEGT. Trimming pared 3 bases from V and 2 bases from J, leaving 13 bases between. This CDR3 spans 15 amino acids. Measured with immunoSEQ multiplex PCR; TCRdb has only the in-frame clones, and not every one. The sample gives some 140,000 clones, about four fifths of which show up once; 4.5% to 7% is in the top ten. This clone was observed a handful of times. This clonotype originated in a man aged 35 to 55 with acute COVID-19. Sequencing was performed on PBMCs or T cells enriched from blood (not recorded which). This chain uses TRBV6-2 or TRBV6-3 with TRBJ1-2; TRBD1 is a possible D gene (6 bases). CDR3 nucleotides: TGTGCCAGCAGTTATCTGCAGGGGCGCAACTATGGCTACACCTTC. Encoded protein: CASSYLQGRNYGYTF.